This T cell receptor (beta chain) emerged from a study of memory CD4+ T cells and cytomegalovirus serostatus. For this clone: Its specificity is unknown.

CDR3 length: 13 residues. Germline values: CDR1 KGHSH, CDR2 LQKENI. Trimming pared 0 bases from V and 4 bases from J, leaving 6 bases between. The method was immunoSEQ multiplex PCR; TCRdb's version includes in-frame clones alone and lacks a portion of them. Of some 95,000 clones in the sample, roughly 80% were seen once. Study-level points and caveats: Of under 200 reported CMV TCRbeta sequences, 55 to 80 were found in memory CD4+ repertoires.

The sort gate was single viable CD3+CD4+CD8-CD45RO+ cells for memory CD4+ T cells. Serostatus was set by detecting CMV pp150, pp28, p38, p52 IgG. CD4+ T cells were isolated by positive magnetic selection. The clonotype comes from an adult in good health and CMV-seropositive. Source material: memory CD4+ T cells from blood. The chain uses TRBV18 and TRBJ2-5; perhaps TRBD1 as D (5 bases). This CDR3 reads CASSPPTGETQYF. The CDR3 region has the DNA TGTGCCAGCTCACCACCCACAGGAGAGACCCAGTACTTC. The full variable domain, with the rest looked up from reference TRBV18 and TRBJ2-5, is NAGVMQNPRHLVRRRGQEARLRCSPMKGHSHVYWYRQLPEEGLKFMVYLQKENIIDESGMPKERFSAEFPKEGPSILRIQQVVRGDSAAYFCASSPPTGETQYFGPGTRLLVL.